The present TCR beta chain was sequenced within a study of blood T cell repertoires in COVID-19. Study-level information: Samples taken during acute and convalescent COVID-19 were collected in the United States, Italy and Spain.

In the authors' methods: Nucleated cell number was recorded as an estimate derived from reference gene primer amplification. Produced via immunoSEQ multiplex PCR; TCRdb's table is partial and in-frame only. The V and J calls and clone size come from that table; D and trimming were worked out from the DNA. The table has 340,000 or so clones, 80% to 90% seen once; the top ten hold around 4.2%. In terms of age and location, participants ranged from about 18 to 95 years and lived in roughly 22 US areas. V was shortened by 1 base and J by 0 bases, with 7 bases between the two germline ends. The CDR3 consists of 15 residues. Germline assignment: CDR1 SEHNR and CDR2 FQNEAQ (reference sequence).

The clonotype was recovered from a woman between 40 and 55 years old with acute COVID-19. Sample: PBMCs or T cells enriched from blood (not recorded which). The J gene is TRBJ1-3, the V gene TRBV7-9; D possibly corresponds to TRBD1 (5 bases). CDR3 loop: CASSLGDYSGNTIYF. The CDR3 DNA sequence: TGTGCCAGCAGCTTAGGGGACTACTCTGGAAACACCATATATTTT.